These T cell receptor beta chains were read from a single sample in a study of shared clonotypes between healthy human individuals. Assay: immunoSEQ multiplex PCR; the TCRdb copy retains only in-frame clones and omits some. In the table there are more than 2 million clones, approximately 94% of which are singletons. Sequenced material: naive CD8+ T cells sorted from blood. The receptors were sampled from a man younger than 35 in good health. CDR3s include the opening cysteine and the closing phenylalanine or tryptophan. Size tells how often a clone was seen (once, few, many) or the class of an expanded clone, and some rows leave it out.

CDR3,J,V,size
CASSWDGSYEQYF,TRBJ2-7,TRBV11-2,NA
CASSFEGGNNEQFF,TRBJ2-1,TRBV7-6,NA
CASSGTAYNEQFF,TRBJ2-1,TRBV5-4,few
CASSYAGTSGYEQYF,TRBJ2-7,TRBV6-6,NA
CASNLRGRLAEAFF,TRBJ1-1,TRBV28,NA
CASSPPGDEKLFF,TRBJ1-4,TRBV5-1,NA
CASSLALDEQFF,TRBJ2-1,TRBV7-9,NA
CASGPQVRGWYTGELFF,TRBJ2-2,TRBV12-5,NA
CASSVGGGTHEQYF,TRBJ2-7,TRBV9,NA
CASSYREGADEQYF,TRBJ2-7,TRBV6-5,NA
CASSGTSGEQYF,TRBJ2-7,TRBV9,NA
CASSGEQGAIGGYTF,TRBJ1-2,TRBV2,NA
CASRDTGSGDNEQFF,TRBJ2-1,TRBV6-1,NA
CASIKGAGEAFF,TRBJ1-1,TRBV6-6,NA
CASSVEATTSYEQYF,TRBJ2-7,TRBV9,NA
CASSYTTSGSEQYF,TRBJ2-7,TRBV28,NA
CASSFFRIGTDTQYF,TRBJ2-3,TRBV5-4,NA
CASSAGGSGAVYGYTF,TRBJ1-2,TRBV9,NA
CASSPDGQGRYEQYF,TRBJ2-7,TRBV6-5,NA
CASSVGGQSQETQYF,TRBJ2-5,TRBV9,NA
CASSLRTGSSYEQYF,TRBJ2-7,TRBV2,NA
CASSIGLAVNTGELFF,TRBJ2-2,TRBV19,NA
CASSIATVGNQPQHF,TRBJ1-5,TRBV19,NA
CASRLAGTSYEQYF,TRBJ2-7,TRBV19,once
CASSQELAGTYEQYF,TRBJ2-7,TRBV4-1,once
CASSGTSGGDTQYF,TRBJ2-3,TRBV7-9,NA
CASSHPYEQYF,TRBJ2-7,TRBV7-9,NA
CASSFGQSDYEQYF,TRBJ2-7,TRBV5-6,NA
CAISVGGETQYF,TRBJ2-5,TRBV10-3,NA
CASSTQSYEQYF,TRBJ2-7,TRBV6-5,NA
CAWGRTGQHNSPLHF,TRBJ1-6,TRBV30,NA
CASSLAGAGNTYEQYF,TRBJ2-7,TRBV27,NA
CAWSALGGRGEKLFF,TRBJ1-4,TRBV30,NA
CASSLGVGLRVYEQYF,TRBJ2-7,TRBV5-1,NA
CASSEAPTGGYEQYF,TRBJ2-7,TRBV2,NA
CASSPSRQGTNSPLHF,TRBJ1-6,TRBV18,NA
CAISEAGDYGYTF,TRBJ1-2,TRBV10-3,NA
CASSTPGLGTDTQYF,TRBJ2-3,TRBV19,NA
CASSPLWQQQETQYF,TRBJ2-5,TRBV4-1,NA
CASSLLFPGTNIQYF,TRBJ2-4,TRBV5-5,NA
CASSLTGGAVGYTF,TRBJ1-2,TRBV27,NA
CASSVLEDTEAFF,TRBJ1-1,TRBV7-9,NA
CASSVAGLTEAFF,TRBJ1-1,TRBV9,NA
CASSLDGTSGTMQYF,TRBJ2-3,TRBV7-2,once
CASSWGYSEAFF,TRBJ1-1,TRBV6-6,NA
CASSRTGWGYEQYF,TRBJ2-7,TRBV14,NA
CASSHGLAGDPIF,TRBJ2-1,TRBV4-1,NA
CASSHQPYYEQYF,TRBJ2-7,TRBV4-3,NA
CASSQDYRGSSYEQYF,TRBJ2-7,TRBV4-1,NA
CASSAQSRTGANSNQPQHF,TRBJ1-5,TRBV9,NA
CASSLIGVTPPREQYF,TRBJ2-7,TRBV28,NA